The 27 T cell receptor beta chains reported below all come from one sample, sequenced in a study of blood T cell repertoires in COVID-19. The protocol was immunoSEQ multiplex PCR, while the TCRdb copy is restricted to in-frame clones and leaves out a portion. Altogether about 49,000 clones are present, 65% to 90% being singletons, with the ten largest covering around 2.7%. Material for sequencing was peripheral blood. The receptors were gathered from a woman in her sixties with acute or convalescent COVID-19.

This chain joins TRBV28 and TRBJ2-1, with 12 bases fitting TRBD2. Per germline, CDR1 MDHEN and CDR2 SYDVKM. The V and J ends lost 6 bases and 7 bases, in that order; junction bases with no gene match: 13. CDR3 length equals 17 residues. This chain's CDR3 is CASSRRASGGARNEQFF. In nucleotides, the CDR3 is TGTGCCAGCAGCCGGCGGGCTAGCGGGGGGGCCAGGAATGAGCAGTTCTTC.

The chain combines TRBV5-5 with TRBJ1-6, with 8 positions matching TRBD1. CDR1 SGHKS and CDR2 YYEKEE come from the germline V gene (reference sequence). The CDR3 loop spans 14 amino acids. V dropped 3 bases and J dropped 7; count of bases not matched to a gene: 3. This CDR3 reads CASSSTGGNSPLHF. The CDR3 DNA follows: TGTGCCAGCAGCTCTACAGGGGGAAATTCACCCCTCCACTTT.

The chain employs TRBV11-2 and TRBJ1-4, with 7 bases identical to TRBD1. The V segment lost 4 bases and the J segment 8 bases; nucleotides outside the gene matches: 4. The CDR3 is 13 residues long. Germline lookup yields CDR1 SGHAT and CDR2 FQNNGV. The CDR3 sequence: CASSSTGREKLFF. The CDR3 DNA sequence: TGTGCCAGCAGCTCGACAGGGAGGGAAAAACTGTTTTTT.

The chain carries TRBV19 and TRBJ1-5; tentative D call: TRBD1 (6 bases). This CDR3 is 16 amino acids long. Germline CDR1 is LNHDA and CDR2 is SQIVND (reference sequence). The ends were cut back, 4 bases at V and 4 bases at J, with 17 bases in the middle. CDR3 nucleotide sequence: TGTGCCAGTAGTACTCAAGGACAGCGCTTTAATCAGCCCCAGCATTTT. Translating gives CASSTQGQRFNQPQHF.

This chain joins TRBV7-8 and TRBJ2-6; 11 nucleotides line up with TRBD1. V shed 5 bases, J shed 1 base, and the junction held 10 bases outside the gene matches. The CDR3 consists of 19 residues. Germline V CDR1 and CDR2: SGHVS, FQNEAQ. CDR3 DNA sequence: TGTGCCAGCAGCGCGCGGAGGACAGGGGGCTTTTCTGGGGCCAACGTCCTGACTTTC. It is translated as CASSARRTGGFSGANVLTF.

The chain combines TRBV29-1 with TRBJ1-4; 7 positions agree with TRBD1. From germline, CDR1 is SQVTM and CDR2 ANQGSEA. Trimming removed 4 bases from V and 5 bases from J; junction bases left unmatched: 4. This CDR3 spans 13 amino acids. For the CDR3, the DNA is TGCAGCGTTGCAGGACAGGCGAATGAAAAACTGTTTTTT. Translating gives CSVAGQANEKLFF.

A single count supports this clone. This sequence joins TRBV6-5 and TRBJ2-1; no clear D. The length of the CDR3 is 14 residues. V was clipped by 9 bases and J by 8 bases, with 20 bases between them. CDR1 MNHEY and CDR2 SVGAGI come from the germline V gene. The CDR3 DNA sequence: TGTGCCAGTTACAAGACAAACGGTGGATATGAGCAGTTCTTC. It translates to CASYKTNGGYEQFF.

V usage is TRBV5-1 and J usage is TRBJ2-3, with TRBD1 as a possible D gene (6 bases). Germline CDR1 SGHRS, CDR2 YFSETQ. This CDR3 region has 14 residues. V dropped 5 bases and J dropped 0 bases, with 10 bases sitting between them. The CDR3 DNA follows: TGCGCCAGCAGGCAGGGGCCGAGCACAGATACGCAGTATTTT. Its translation is CASRQGPSTDTQYF.

The gene calls are TRBV20-1 and TRBJ1-5; D is unresolved. This CDR3 is built from 12 residues. Trimming took 3 bases from V and 4 from J, leaving 7 bases between them. Germline V CDR1 and CDR2: DFQATT, SNEGSKA (reference sequence). The chain's CDR3 is CSASQTNQPQHF. The CDR3, as DNA: TGCAGTGCTAGTCAGACAAATCAGCCCCAGCATTTT.

DNA for the CDR3: TGTGCCAGCCTCTCTAGCGGGGGGGCCCCTACGCAGTATTTT. Protein sequence: CASLSSGGAPTQYF. J is TRBJ2-3 and V is TRBV11-1; 12 bases are a match to TRBD2. The CDR3 spans 14 residues. Germline V gene lookup returns CDR1 SGHAT and CDR2 FQDESV (reference sequence). The trim removed 8 bases at V and 8 bases at J, leaving 8 bases unmatched.

The chain uses TRBV30 and TRBJ1-6; a possible D gene is TRBD1 (6 bases). CDR3 length: 14 amino acids. Trimming left V 1 base short and J 13 bases short, with 17 bases between. CDR1 GTSNPN and CDR2 SVGIG come from the germline V gene (reference sequence). CDR3 residues: CAWSGKRTGNPLHF. In DNA, the CDR3 is TGTGCCTGGAGTGGAAAAAGAACAGGGAATCCCCTCCACTTT.

The sample holds one count of this clone. The chain carries TRBV7-9 and TRBJ2-1, with TRBD2 matching over 14 bases. V was pared by 3 bases and J by 0 bases, with 4 bases of the junction left unmatched. This CDR3 contains 18 residues. The germline V gene has CDR1 SEHNR and CDR2 FQNEAQ (reference sequence). The CDR3 protein is CASSFGLAGGSSYNEQFF. The CDR3 nucleotides read TGTGCCAGCAGCTTCGGACTAGCGGGGGGAAGCTCCTACAATGAGCAGTTCTTC.

The V call is TRBV6-5, the J call TRBJ1-5; D is possibly TRBD1 (5 bases). This CDR3 has 14 residues. Germline-derived CDR1 and CDR2 are MNHEY and SVGAGI. V lost 5 bases and J 2 bases, leaving 10 bases between the germline ends. In nucleotides, the CDR3 is TGTGCCAGCAGTCCCTGGGGCGGCAATCAGCCCCAGCATTTT. Protein sequence: CASSPWGGNQPQHF.

V usage is TRBV3-1 (or the pseudogene TRBV3-2) and J usage is TRBJ2-7; 8 bases are a match to TRBD2. The CDR3 contains 16 residues. V trimming: 3 bases; J trimming: 2 bases; junction bases outside the gene matches: 9. Per the germline V gene, CDR1 is LGHDT and CDR2 is YNNKEL (reference sequence). CDR3 bases: TGTGCCAGCAGCCACATTGGACTAGCAGAAGCCTACGAGCAGTACTTC. Amino acids: CASSHIGLAEAYEQYF.

The V gene is TRBV2, the J gene TRBJ1-1; the D gene is possibly TRBD1 (6 bases). This CDR3 has 13 amino acids. The V gene lost 8 bases and the J gene lost 0 bases, with 10 bases spanning the gap. Looked up from germline, CDR1 is SNHLY and CDR2 is FYNNEI. Written as DNA, the CDR3 is TGTGCCAGCCAAGGACAGATGAACACTGAAGCTTTCTTT. This gives the protein CASQGQMNTEAFF.

V gene TRBV7-9 combines with J gene TRBJ1-4, with D possibly TRBD1 on 5 matching bases. This CDR3 contains 14 residues. V was trimmed by 2 bases and J by 8 bases, leaving 12 bases between them. Germline V gene sequence: CDR1 SEHNR, CDR2 FQNEAQ (reference sequence). The CDR3 spells CASSLRQTPEKLFF. In DNA form, the CDR3 reads TGTGCCAGCAGCTTACGACAGACGCCCGAAAAACTGTTTTTT.

The J gene is TRBJ2-6, the V gene TRBV5-1, with a tentative D call TRBD1 (5 bases). In germline, CDR1 is SGHRS, CDR2 YFSETQ. V dropped 4 bases and J dropped 2 bases, with 13 bases sitting between them. The CDR3 consists of 16 residues. CDR3 protein: CASSPPQGTGANVLTF. Written as DNA, the CDR3 is TGCGCCAGCAGCCCACCCCAGGGAACTGGGGCCAACGTCCTGACTTTC. Together with reference TRBV5-1 and TRBJ2-6, the CDR3 gives the full variable domain: KAGVTQTPRYLIKTRGQQVTLSCSPISGHRSVSWYQQTPGQGLQFLFEYFSETQRNKGNFPGRFSGRQFSNSRSEMNVSTLELGDSALYLCASSPPQGTGANVLTFGAGSRLTVL.

J is TRBJ2-7 and V is TRBV28; the D gene is possibly TRBD1 (6 bases). There are 13 residues in the CDR3. V lost 5 bases and J lost 6, with 14 bases in between. Germline values: CDR1 MDHEN, CDR2 SYDVKM. The CDR3 reads CASSGTPVPEQYF. Here the CDR3 DNA reads TGTGCCAGCAGTGGGACACCCGTCCCCGAGCAGTACTTC. Combining the CDR3 with reference TRBV28 and TRBJ2-7 gives the whole variable domain DVKVTQSSRYLVKRTGEKVFLECVQDMDHENMFWYRQDPGLGLRLIYFSYDVKMKEKGDIPEGYSVSREKKERFSLILESASTNQTSMYLCASSGTPVPEQYFGPGTRLTVT.

This chain joins TRBV6-6 and TRBJ2-1; possibly TRBD2 for D (6 bases). V was trimmed by 7 bases and J by 7 bases, leaving 14 bases between them. Germline V CDR1 and CDR2: MNHNY, SVGAGI (reference sequence). This CDR3 is built from 13 residues. The CDR3 loop reads CASTSSLANEQFF. In DNA form, the CDR3 reads TGTGCCAGCACTTCTTCACTAGCTAATGAGCAGTTCTTC.

The V call is TRBV10-3, the J call TRBJ1-1; TRBD1 matches 7 bases. In germline, CDR1 is ENHRY, CDR2 SYGVKD. With V trimmed by 5 bases and J by 1 base, 13 bases remained unmatched. The CDR3 contains 17 residues. The CDR3 DNA reads as TGTGCCATCAGTCGCGGGACAGCCCTCCGGCAGAACACTGAAGCTTTCTTT. Translated, it gives CAISRGTALRQNTEAFF.

This sequence joins TRBV5-4 and TRBJ2-7, with 12 bases lining up with TRBD1. Germline CDR1 is SGHNT and CDR2 is YYREEE (reference sequence). The V and J ends lost 3 bases and 5 bases, in that order; junction bases with no gene match: 3. The CDR3 is made up of 14 amino acids. The CDR3 here is CASSWGQGANEQYF. The CDR3 nucleotides read TGTGCCAGCAGCTGGGGACAGGGGGCAAACGAGCAGTACTTC.

V usage is TRBV9 and J usage is TRBJ2-7; D is unresolved. V lost 2 bases to trimming and J lost 0 bases, with 9 bases between them. The CDR3 length is 14 residues. From germline, CDR1 is SGDLS and CDR2 YYNGEE. CDR3 DNA sequence: TGTGCCAGCAGCGTCTCGGCAGGCTCCTACGAGCAGTACTTC. This gives the protein CASSVSAGSYEQYF. Filled out from reference TRBV9 and TRBJ2-7, the complete variable domain reads DSGVTQTPKHLITATGQRVTLRCSPRSGDLSVYWYQQSLDQGLQFLIQYYNGEERAKGNILERFSAQQFPDLHSELNLSSLELGDSALYFCASSVSAGSYEQYFGPGTRLTVT.

V is TRBV11-3 and J is TRBJ2-1; possibly TRBD2 for D (7 bases). There are 16 residues in the CDR3. The ends were cut back, 1 base at V and 2 bases at J, with 12 bases in the middle. The V gene's germline CDR1 is SGHNT and CDR2 YENEEA. Here the CDR3 DNA reads TGTGCCAGCAGCTTAGCGGGGGGCGGCCCCTACAATGAGCAGTTCTTC. The encoded protein is CASSLAGGGPYNEQFF.

V is TRBV3-1 (or the pseudogene TRBV3-2) and J is TRBJ1-4; D ambiguous. This CDR3 is built from 17 residues. The V gene lost 1 base and the J gene lost 2 bases, with 14 bases spanning the gap. CDR1 and CDR2 from the germline V gene are LGHDT and YNNKEL (reference sequence). The CDR3 sequence is CASSQVRRGPTNEKLFF. CDR3 DNA: TGTGCCAGCAGCCAAGTTCGCAGAGGCCCCACTAATGAAAAACTGTTTTTT.

The rearrangement links TRBV9 to TRBJ2-7, with D possibly TRBD2 on 7 matching bases. Germline CDR1 SGDLS, CDR2 YYNGEE. V lost 7 bases, J lost 0 bases, and 14 bases lay in between. CDR3 size: 14 residues. Here the CDR3 DNA reads TGTGCCAGCTCGCCTCGGGGGGCCTCCTACGAGCAGTACTTC. Translating gives CASSPRGASYEQYF.

The chain has TRBV28 and TRBJ2-7; D may be TRBD2 (7 bases). Germline V gene lookup returns CDR1 MDHEN and CDR2 SYDVKM. V dropped 6 bases and J dropped 1 base, with 19 bases sitting between them. This CDR3 has 16 amino acids. This CDR3 is CASSLPRGASSYEQYF. The CDR3 DNA reads TGTGCCAGCAGCCTTCCCCGGGGGGCCAGTTCCTACGAGCAGTACTTC.

This chain connects TRBV5-1 to TRBJ2-1; 11 bases fit TRBD1. This CDR3 has 15 amino acids. V shed 0 bases, J shed 6 bases, and the junction held 2 bases outside the gene matches. Germline V gene sequence: CDR1 SGHRS, CDR2 YFSETQ. This CDR3 is CASSLAGQGVNEQFF. CDR3 bases: TGCGCCAGCAGCTTGGCGGGACAGGGGGTCAATGAGCAGTTCTTC.